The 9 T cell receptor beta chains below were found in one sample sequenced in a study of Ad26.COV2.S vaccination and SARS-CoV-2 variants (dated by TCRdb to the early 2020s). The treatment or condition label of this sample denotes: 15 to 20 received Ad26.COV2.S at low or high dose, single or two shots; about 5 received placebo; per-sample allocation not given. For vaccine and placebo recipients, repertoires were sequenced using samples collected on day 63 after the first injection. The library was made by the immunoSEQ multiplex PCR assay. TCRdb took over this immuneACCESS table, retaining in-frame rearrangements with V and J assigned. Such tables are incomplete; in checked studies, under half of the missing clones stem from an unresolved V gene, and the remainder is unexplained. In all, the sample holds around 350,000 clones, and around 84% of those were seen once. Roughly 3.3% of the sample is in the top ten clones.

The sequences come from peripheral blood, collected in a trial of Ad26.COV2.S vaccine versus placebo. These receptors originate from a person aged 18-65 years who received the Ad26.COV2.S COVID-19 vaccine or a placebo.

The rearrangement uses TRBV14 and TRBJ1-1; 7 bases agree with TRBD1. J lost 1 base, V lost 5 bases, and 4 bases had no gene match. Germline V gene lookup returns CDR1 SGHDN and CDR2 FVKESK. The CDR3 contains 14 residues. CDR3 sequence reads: CASSSWTGNTEAFF. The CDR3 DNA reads TGTGCCAGCAGCTCTTGGACAGGGAACACTGAAGCTTTCTTT.

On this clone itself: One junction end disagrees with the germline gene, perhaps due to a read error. In nucleotides, the CDR3 is TGTGCCAGCAGCGCGACTTACGTGCAGTACTTC. Encoded protein: CASSATYVQYF. J is TRBJ2-7 and V is TRBV11-2; D gene unclear. Germline V gene lookup returns CDR1 SGHAT and CDR2 FQNNGV. This CDR3 comprises 11 residues.

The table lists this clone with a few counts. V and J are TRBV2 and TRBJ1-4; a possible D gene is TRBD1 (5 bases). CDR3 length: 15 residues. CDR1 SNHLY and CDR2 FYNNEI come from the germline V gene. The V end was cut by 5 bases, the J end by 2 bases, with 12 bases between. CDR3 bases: TGTGCCAGCAGTACCTCCCGGGGGACTAATGAAAAACTGTTTTTT. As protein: CASSTSRGTNEKLFF.

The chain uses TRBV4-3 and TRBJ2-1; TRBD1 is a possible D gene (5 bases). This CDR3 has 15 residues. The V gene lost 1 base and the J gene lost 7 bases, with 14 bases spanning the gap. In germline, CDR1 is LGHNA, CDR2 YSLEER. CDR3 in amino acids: CASSQGSGNENEQFF. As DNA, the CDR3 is TGCGCCAGCAGCCAAGGTTCAGGGAACGAGAATGAGCAGTTCTTC.

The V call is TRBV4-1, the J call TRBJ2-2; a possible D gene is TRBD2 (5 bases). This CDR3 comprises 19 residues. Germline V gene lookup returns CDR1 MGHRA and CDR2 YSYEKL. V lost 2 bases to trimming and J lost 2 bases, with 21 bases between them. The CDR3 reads CASSQTRLAVGRNTGELFF. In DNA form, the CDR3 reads TGCGCCAGCAGCCAAACTAGGTTGGCTGTTGGACGCAACACCGGGGAGCTGTTTTTT.

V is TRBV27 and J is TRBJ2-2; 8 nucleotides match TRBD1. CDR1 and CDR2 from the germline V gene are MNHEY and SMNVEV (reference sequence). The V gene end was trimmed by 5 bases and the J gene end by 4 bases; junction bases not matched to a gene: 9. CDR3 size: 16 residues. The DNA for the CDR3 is TGTGCCAGCAGTATTGGACAGGGCGTGACCACCGGGGAGCTGTTTTTT. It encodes CASSIGQGVTTGELFF.

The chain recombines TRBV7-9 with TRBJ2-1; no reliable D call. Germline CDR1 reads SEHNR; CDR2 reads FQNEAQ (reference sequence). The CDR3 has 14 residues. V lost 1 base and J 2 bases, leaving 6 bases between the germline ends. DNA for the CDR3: TGTGCCAGCAGCTTAGACCAGCCCTACAATGAGCAGTTCTTC. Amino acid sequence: CASSLDQPYNEQFF.

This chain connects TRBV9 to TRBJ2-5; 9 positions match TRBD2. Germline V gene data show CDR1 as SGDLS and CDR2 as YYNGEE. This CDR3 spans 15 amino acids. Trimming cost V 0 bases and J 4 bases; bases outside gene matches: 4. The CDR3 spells CASSVGGGGAETQYF. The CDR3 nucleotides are TGTGCCAGCAGCGTAGGCGGCGGGGGGGCAGAGACCCAGTACTTC.

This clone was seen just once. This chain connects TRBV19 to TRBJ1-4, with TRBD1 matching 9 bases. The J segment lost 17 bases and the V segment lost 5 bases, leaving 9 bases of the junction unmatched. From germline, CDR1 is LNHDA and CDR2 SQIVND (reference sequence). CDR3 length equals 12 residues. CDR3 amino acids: CASSQYRDRVFF. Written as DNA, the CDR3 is TGTGCCAGTAGTCAATACCGGGACAGGGTCTTTTTT.